The rows below give T cell receptor beta chains drawn from one sample of a study of shared T cell receptors in the human thymus. Libraries were prepared by immunoSEQ multiplex PCR; TCRdb keeps only in-frame clonotypes and omits some of them. The sample consists of hundreds of thousands of clones, approximately 83% of them appearing once. The same sample was also used in a study of human thymus T cells.

The specimen sequenced was thymocytes. These receptors originate from a girl under two years old with a congenital heart defect. CDR3s include the opening cysteine and the closing phenylalanine or tryptophan. Fields, in order: J gene, V gene, clone size, D gene, CDR3 protein. D genes are given only for firm matches. Only part of the rows carry a size: once, few, many, or a class if the clone is expanded.

>TRBJ1-6|TRBV6-5|.|.
CASSYGRGRDSPLHF
>TRBJ1-1|TRBV28|.|.
CASSTQGQTEAFF
>TRBJ1-5|TRBV5-4|.|.
CASSLTPGLHQPQHF
>TRBJ2-2|TRBV27|.|TRBD1
CASSFPGQGDTGELFF
>TRBJ2-2|TRBV5-1|.|.
CASSPRNPGPGYEPGELFF
>TRBJ2-5|TRBV15|.|TRBD2
CATSIEAGGPEEETQYF
>TRBJ2-3|TRBV27|.|TRBD2
CASSWGLAGTTDTQYF
>TRBJ1-6|TRBV10-3|few|TRBD1
CAISVRQGPDNSPLHF
>TRBJ1-6|TRBV4-3|.|.
CASSQVVNSPLHF
>TRBJ2-7|TRBV6-5|.|TRBD1
CASSNRGSSYEQYF
>TRBJ2-3|TRBV5-4|.|.
CASSLVARGSTDTQYF
>TRBJ1-2|TRBV2|.|.
CASRLGRGGGYTF
>.|TRBV13|.|.
CASSLGDSSYEQYF
>TRBJ2-7|TRBV6-1|.|TRBD1
CASDREVYEQYF
>TRBJ1-2|TRBV27|.|.
CASSPSRGGYTF
>TRBJ2-7|TRBV6-5|.|TRBD1
CASSSRGPDGYEQYF
>TRBJ2-1|TRBV28|once|.
CATTSPGGVLYNEQFF
>TRBJ2-7|TRBV7-2|.|TRBD2
CASSLEGTSLYEQYF
>TRBJ1-3|TRBV10-3|once|.
CAISDSLRVFGNTIYF
>TRBJ1-3|TRBV7-8|.|.
CASTLSNSGNTIYF
>TRBJ1-1|TRBV14|.|.
CASSQDSGGGLNTEAFF
>TRBJ1-2|TRBV4-1|.|TRBD1
CASSQELRNRGIYGYTF
>TRBJ2-1|TRBV7-2|.|TRBD2
CASSRRLADYNEQFF
>TRBJ2-3|TRBV7-9|.|.
CASSLGVVQGSDTQYF
>TRBJ2-5|TRBV27|.|TRBD2
CASRPPGGQETQYF
>TRBJ2-2|TRBV4-1|.|TRBD1
CASSQPTQGASGELFF
>TRBJ2-2|TRBV27|few|TRBD2
CASSSGCRDSGGAYTGELFF
>TRBJ1-3|TRBV9|.|TRBD1
CASRPQGPRNTIYF
>TRBJ2-4|TRBV1|.|.
CTSSQEKTSGKNIQYF
>TRBJ2-7|TRBV27|.|.
CASRRAGYEQYF
>TRBJ1-2|TRBV2|.|TRBD1
CASSEARETGGEYGYTF
>TRBJ1-4|TRBV7-6|.|TRBD1
CASSRGQGGKLFF
>TRBJ2-5|TRBV2|few|TRBD2
CASSKRGSEETQYF
>TRBJ2-2|TRBV10-3|.|TRBD1
CAIGTGYLVDTGELFF
>TRBJ2-7|TRBV7-2|.|TRBD1
CASSMGTGNPYEQYF
>TRBJ1-2|TRBV9|.|.
CASSAGGRGNYGYTF
>TRBJ2-4|TRBV19|.|.
CASSLSTDDKNIQYF
>TRBJ2-7|TRBV7-3|once|.
CASSLDDTGTYEQYF
>TRBJ2-6|TRBV9|.|.
CASSGSSWHSGANVLTF
>TRBJ2-2|TRBV2|.|TRBD2
CASSGLAGVWFTGELFF
>TRBJ2-1|TRBV7-7|.|TRBD2
CASSLVAGVTAYNEQFF
>TRBJ2-7|TRBV15|.|.
CATSRVPKLWGPRMDYEQYF
>TRBJ2-2|TRBV27|.|TRBD1
CASRSISQGAGDTGELFF
>TRBJ2-5|TRBV7-6|.|.
CASSSHGETQYF
>TRBJ2-4|TRBV28|.|TRBD2
CASSPLSGGAKNIQYF
>TRBJ1-2|TRBV20-1|.|.
CSSRGKKGYTF
>TRBJ2-3|TRBV9|.|TRBD2
CASSVDSGGPTDTQYF
>TRBJ1-5|TRBV6-5|.|.
CAVERIARGQPQHF
>TRBJ1-1|TRBV6-6|once|.
CASSYSRDTEAFF
>TRBJ1-1|TRBV7-9|few|.
CASRSSFQGKSTEAFF
>TRBJ2-7|TRBV7-8|.|TRBD1
CASSGTGTAYRSYEQYF
>TRBJ1-2|TRBV28|.|.
CASSQVKPAPSVPYYGYTF